This TCR beta chain is drawn from a study of cytomegalovirus exposure and HLA in healthy donors. Overall study findings and caveats: In a later analysis, at a false discovery rate of 0.05, roughly 17,000 TCR beta sequences were associated with HLA alleles. Accurate prediction of most subjects' HLA-A and HLA-B alleles from TCR beta sequences was reported.

The germline V gene has CDR1 LNHDA and CDR2 SQIVND (reference sequence). J was trimmed by 3 bases and V by 0 bases; bases with no gene match: 15. The CDR3 consists of 21 residues. A note on this clone: What it binds is unknown.

It was with 60 Vbeta and 13 Jbeta primers that the PCR ran. Assay used: immunoSEQ multiplex PCR; TCRdb lists only in-frame clones, some missing. The sample has some 84,000 clones. Sequenced input: PBMCs. The genes are TRBV19 and TRBJ2-4, with 12 bases lining up with TRBD2. This TCR was sampled from a man aged 50 or older in good health and CMV-seronegative. The CDR3 region is CASSIDLRLAGGRGGKNIQYF. The DNA for the CDR3 is TGTGCCAGTAGTATAGATCTAAGGCTAGCGGGGGGGCGTGGGGGCAAAAACATTCAGTACTTC.